The clone carrying this T cell receptor beta chain was counted only a few times. Its target is not known. Germline-derived CDR1 and CDR2 are SGHTA and FQGNSA. V dropped 5 bases and J dropped 0 bases, with 6 bases sitting between them. The CDR3 contains 13 residues. This specimen comes from a study of beta chain features in type 1 diabetes. Sequenced material consisted of expressed TCRB transcripts (all of the isolated RNA was reverse transcribed). Average reads for naive, central memory and regulatory T cell samples were about 3.6 million. The table came from immunoSEQ multiplex PCR; TCRdb's copy has only in-frame clones and leaves some out. The sample carries about 450,000 clones, over 10% recorded once. Study conclusions and caveats: Comparison showed that naive, central memory and Treg TCRB repertoires appeared more similar among patients than among healthy donors.

The clonotype was recovered from a woman under 30 in good health. This rearrangement joins TRBV7-2 to TRBJ2-3; D gene uncertain. Sequencing input: naive CD4+ T cells from blood. The CDR3 DNA sequence: TGTGCCAGCAGCCCAAGTAGCACAGATACGCAGTATTTT. Its translation is CASSPSSTDTQYF.